This T cell receptor (beta chain) was documented in a study of blood T cell repertoires in COVID-19. Study at large: Samples representing acute and convalescent COVID-19 were sourced from the United States, Italy and Spain. PBMCs, B-cell-depleted T cells, or T cells provided the cDNA or gDNA that made up the material.

The CDR3 length is 15 residues. V lost 6 bases and J lost 4; bases outside the gene matches: 10. Germline CDR1 LNHDA, CDR2 SQIVND (reference sequence). In the authors' methods: Estimated nucleated cell counts came from reference gene primer amplification. Assay: immunoSEQ multiplex PCR; the TCRdb copy retains only in-frame clones and omits some. The V and J calls and clone size come from that table; D and trimming were worked out from the DNA. The top ten hold about 10% of the sample, which has 95,000 to 100,000 clones, roughly 80% seen once. The TCR sequence derives from a woman older than 75 with acute or convalescent COVID-19. The rearrangement links TRBV19 to TRBJ2-5, with 8 nucleotides matching TRBD1. Sequencing input: peripheral blood. CDR3 residues: CASSHNGQGGETQYF. The CDR3 DNA follows: TGTGCCAGTAGCCACAACGGACAGGGAGGAGAGACCCAGTACTTC.